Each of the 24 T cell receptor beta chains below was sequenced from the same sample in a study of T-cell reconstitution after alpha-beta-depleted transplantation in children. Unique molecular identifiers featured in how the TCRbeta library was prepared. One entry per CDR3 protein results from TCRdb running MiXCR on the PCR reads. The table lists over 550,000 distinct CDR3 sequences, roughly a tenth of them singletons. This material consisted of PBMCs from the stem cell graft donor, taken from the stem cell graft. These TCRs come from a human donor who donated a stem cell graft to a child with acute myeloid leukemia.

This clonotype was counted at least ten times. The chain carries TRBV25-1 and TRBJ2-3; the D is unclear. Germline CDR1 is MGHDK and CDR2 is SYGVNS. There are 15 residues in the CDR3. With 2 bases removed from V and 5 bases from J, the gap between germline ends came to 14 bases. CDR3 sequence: CASSESRPTIDTQYF. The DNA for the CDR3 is TGTGCCAGCAGTGAAAGTCGGCCGACGATAGATACGCAGTATTTT.

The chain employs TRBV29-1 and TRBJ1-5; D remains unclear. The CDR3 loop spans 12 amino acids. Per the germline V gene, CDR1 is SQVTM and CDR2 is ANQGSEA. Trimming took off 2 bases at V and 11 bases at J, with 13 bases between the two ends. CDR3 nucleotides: TGCAGCGTTGAACAAGGGAACGGAGCCCAGCATTTT. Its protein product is CSVEQGNGAQHF.

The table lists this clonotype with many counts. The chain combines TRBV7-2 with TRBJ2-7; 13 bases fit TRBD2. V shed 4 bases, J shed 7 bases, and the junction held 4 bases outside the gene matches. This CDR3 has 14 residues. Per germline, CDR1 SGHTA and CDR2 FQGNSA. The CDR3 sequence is CASSWTSGSQEQYF. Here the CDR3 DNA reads TGTGCCAGCAGCTGGACTAGCGGGAGTCAAGAGCAGTACTTC.

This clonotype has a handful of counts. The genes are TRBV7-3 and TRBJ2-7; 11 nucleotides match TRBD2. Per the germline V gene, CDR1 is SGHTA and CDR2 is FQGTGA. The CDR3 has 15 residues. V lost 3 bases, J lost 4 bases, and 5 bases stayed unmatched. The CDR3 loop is CASSFGTSGPYEQYF. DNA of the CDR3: TGTGCCAGCAGCTTTGGGACTAGCGGACCTTACGAGCAGTACTTC.

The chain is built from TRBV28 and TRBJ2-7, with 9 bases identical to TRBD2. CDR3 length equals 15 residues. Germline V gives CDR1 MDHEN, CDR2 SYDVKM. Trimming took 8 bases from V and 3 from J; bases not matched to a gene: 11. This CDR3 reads CASSSPTSGSYEQYF. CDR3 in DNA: TGTGCCAGCTCATCCCCGACTAGCGGAAGCTACGAGCAGTACTTC.

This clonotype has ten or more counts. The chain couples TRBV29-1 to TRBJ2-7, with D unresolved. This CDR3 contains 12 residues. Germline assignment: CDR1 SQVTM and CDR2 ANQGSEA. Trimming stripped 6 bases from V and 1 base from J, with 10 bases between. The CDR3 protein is CSVRPGSYEQYF. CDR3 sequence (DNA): TGCAGCGTCCGGCCCGGGTCCTACGAGCAGTACTTC.

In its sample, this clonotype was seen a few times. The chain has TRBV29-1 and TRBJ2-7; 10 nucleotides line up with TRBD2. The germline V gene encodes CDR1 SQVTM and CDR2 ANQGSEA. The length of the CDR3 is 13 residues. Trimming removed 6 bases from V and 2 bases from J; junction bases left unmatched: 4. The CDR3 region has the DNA TGCAGCGTAATAGCGGGAGGCACCTACGAGCAGTACTTC. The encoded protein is CSVIAGGTYEQYF.

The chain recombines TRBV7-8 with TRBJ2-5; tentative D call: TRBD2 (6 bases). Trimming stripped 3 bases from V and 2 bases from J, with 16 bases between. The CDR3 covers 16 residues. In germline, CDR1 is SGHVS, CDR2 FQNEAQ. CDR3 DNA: TGTGCCAGCAGCTTGCTTCCGGGAGATAAGCAAGAGACCCAGTACTTC. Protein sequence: CASSLLPGDKQETQYF.

Here the CDR3 reads CATPGVGDTQYF. The CDR3 nucleotides are TGTGCCACCCCGGGAGTTGGAGATACGCAGTATTTT. This rearrangement joins TRBV28 to TRBJ2-3; TRBD2 might be the D (6 bases). The CDR3 runs to 12 residues. V was pared by 10 bases and J by 5 bases, with 13 bases between. CDR1 is MDHEN and CDR2 is SYDVKM in the germline V gene.

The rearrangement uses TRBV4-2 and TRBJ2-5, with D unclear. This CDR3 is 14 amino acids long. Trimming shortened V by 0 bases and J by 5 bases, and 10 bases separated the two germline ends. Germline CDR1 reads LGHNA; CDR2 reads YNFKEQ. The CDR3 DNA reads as TGTGCCAGCAGCCAAGATCAGGCCCTCGAGACCCAGTACTTC. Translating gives CASSQDQALETQYF.

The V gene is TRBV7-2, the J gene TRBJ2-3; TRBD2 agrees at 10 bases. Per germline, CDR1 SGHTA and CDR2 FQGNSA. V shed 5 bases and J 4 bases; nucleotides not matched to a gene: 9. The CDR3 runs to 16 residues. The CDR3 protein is CASSISPLAGADTQYF. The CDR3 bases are TGTGCCAGCAGCATTTCTCCGCTAGCGGGAGCAGATACGCAGTATTTT.

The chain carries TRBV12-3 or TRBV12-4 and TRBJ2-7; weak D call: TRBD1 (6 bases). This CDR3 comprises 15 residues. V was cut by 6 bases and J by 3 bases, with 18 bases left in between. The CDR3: CASSPTVGHDYEQYF. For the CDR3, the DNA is TGTGCCAGCAGCCCGACCGTGGGACACGACTACGAGCAGTACTTC.

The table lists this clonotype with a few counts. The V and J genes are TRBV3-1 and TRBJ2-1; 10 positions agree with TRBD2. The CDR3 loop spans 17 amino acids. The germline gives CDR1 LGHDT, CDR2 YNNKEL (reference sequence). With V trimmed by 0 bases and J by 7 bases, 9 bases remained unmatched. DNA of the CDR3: TGTGCCAGCAGCCAAGACCCAAGCGGGAGGGCCATTAATGAGCAGTTCTTC. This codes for CASSQDPSGRAINEQFF.

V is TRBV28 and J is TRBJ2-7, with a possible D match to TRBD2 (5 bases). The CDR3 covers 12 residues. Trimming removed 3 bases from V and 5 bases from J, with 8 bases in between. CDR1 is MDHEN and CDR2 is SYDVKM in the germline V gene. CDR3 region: CASSLQLDEQYF. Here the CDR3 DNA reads TGTGCCAGCAGTTTGCAACTAGACGAGCAGTACTTC.

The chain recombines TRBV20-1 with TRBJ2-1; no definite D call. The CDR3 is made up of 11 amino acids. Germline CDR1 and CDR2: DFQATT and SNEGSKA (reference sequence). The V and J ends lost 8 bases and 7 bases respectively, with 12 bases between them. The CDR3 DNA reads TGCAGTCCTCTCCGATCAAATGAGCAGTTCTTC. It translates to CSPLRSNEQFF.

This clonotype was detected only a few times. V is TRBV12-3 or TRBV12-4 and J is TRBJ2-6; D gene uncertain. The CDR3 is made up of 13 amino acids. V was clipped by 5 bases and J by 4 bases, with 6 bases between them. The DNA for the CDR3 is TGTGCCAGCAGTAAACAGGGGGCCAACGTCCTGACTTTC. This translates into CASSKQGANVLTF.

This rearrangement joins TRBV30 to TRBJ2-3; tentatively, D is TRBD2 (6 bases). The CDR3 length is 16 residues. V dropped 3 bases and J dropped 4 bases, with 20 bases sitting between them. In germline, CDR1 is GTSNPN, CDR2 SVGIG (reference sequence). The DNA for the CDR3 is TGTGCCTGGAGAAGTTACGAGCGGGTATGGGCAGATACGCAGTATTTT. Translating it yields CAWRSYERVWADTQYF.

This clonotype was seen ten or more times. The CDR3 nucleotides are TGCAGTGCTAGCCCAGGGACGGTGGAAAAACTGTTTTTT. Its translation is CSASPGTVEKLFF. V usage is TRBV20-1 and J usage is TRBJ1-4; tentative D call: TRBD1 (5 bases). This CDR3 has 13 residues. The germline V and J ends were trimmed by 3 bases and 8 bases, with 13 bases remaining between them. Germline V gene lookup returns CDR1 DFQATT and CDR2 SNEGSKA (reference sequence).

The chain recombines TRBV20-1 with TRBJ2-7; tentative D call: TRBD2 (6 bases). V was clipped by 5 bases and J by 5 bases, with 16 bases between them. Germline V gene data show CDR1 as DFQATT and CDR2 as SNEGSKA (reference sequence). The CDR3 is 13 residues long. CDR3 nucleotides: TGCAGTGCTTATAAGACTAGTGGGGACGAGCAGTACTTC. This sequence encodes CSAYKTSGDEQYF.

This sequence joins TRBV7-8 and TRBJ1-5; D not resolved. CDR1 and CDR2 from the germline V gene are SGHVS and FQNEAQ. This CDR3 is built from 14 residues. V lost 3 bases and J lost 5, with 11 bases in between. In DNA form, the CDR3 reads TGTGCCAGCAGCTTCCAGACACTCTATCAGCCCCAGCATTTT. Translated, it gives CASSFQTLYQPQHF.

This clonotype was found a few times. CDR3 nucleotide sequence: TGCAGTGCTAGAAGGGACAGGGGAAAGGGGCCCCAGCATTTT. Translated: CSARRDRGKGPQHF. The chain links TRBV20-1 to TRBJ1-5; 10 bases fit TRBD1. J gave up 9 bases and V 2 bases, and 7 bases lay outside the gene matches. Germline V gene sequence: CDR1 DFQATT, CDR2 SNEGSKA (reference sequence). This CDR3 comprises 14 residues.

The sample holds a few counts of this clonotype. The CDR3 DNA follows: TGTGCCAGCAGCTTGGGGTCGGTTATGTACGCGGGATATGAGCAGTTCTTC. This translates into CASSLGSVMYAGYEQFF. This chain links TRBV5-4 with TRBJ2-1, with D possibly TRBD2 on 6 matching bases. This CDR3 has 17 residues. The V and J ends lost 0 bases and 8 bases respectively, with 21 bases between them. Germline lookup yields CDR1 SGHNT and CDR2 YYREEE (reference sequence).

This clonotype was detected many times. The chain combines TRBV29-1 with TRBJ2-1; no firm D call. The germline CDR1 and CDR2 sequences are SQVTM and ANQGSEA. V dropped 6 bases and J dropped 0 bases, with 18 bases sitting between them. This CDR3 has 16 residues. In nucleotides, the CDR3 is TGCAGCGTATTGACGATGACCACGAGCTCCTACAATGAGCAGTTCTTC. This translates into CSVLTMTTSSYNEQFF.

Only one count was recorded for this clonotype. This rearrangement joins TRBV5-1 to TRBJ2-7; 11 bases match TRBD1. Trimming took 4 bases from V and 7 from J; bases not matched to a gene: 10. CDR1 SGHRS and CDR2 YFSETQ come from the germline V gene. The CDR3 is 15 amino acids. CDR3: CASSLGTGGTTEQYF. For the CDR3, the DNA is TGCGCCAGCAGCCTCGGGACAGGGGGTACTACGGAGCAGTACTTC. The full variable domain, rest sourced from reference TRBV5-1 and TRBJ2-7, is KAGVTQTPRYLIKTRGQQVTLSCSPISGHRSVSWYQQTPGQGLQFLFEYFSETQRNKGNFPGRFSGRQFSNSRSEMNVSTLELGDSALYLCASSLGTGGTTEQYFGPGTRLTVT.